This TCR beta chain is drawn from a study of T cells in Graves' hyperthyroidism and ophthalmopathy. Remarks on this clonotype: Antigen unknown.

Germline trimming cut 9 bases from V and 6 bases from J; bases unmatched to any gene: 9. CDR3 length equals 13 residues. Diagnoses rested on clinical symptoms, serum thyroxine and TRAb, thyroid ultrasound and orbital computed tomography. From RNA transcripts, TCR beta CDR3 regions were amplified. An initial round of RT-PCR targeting the TCR CDR3 relied on the HTBI primer set. TCRdb ran MiXCR on the multiplex PCR reads and lists one entry per CDR3 protein. The table has fewer than 750,000 distinct CDR3 sequences, about 15% seen once; the top ten hold about 3.9%. Overall study findings and caveats: A model of 13 V-J features distinguished ophthalmopathy from stable hyperthyroidism.

Sequencing was performed on blood. This chain links TRBV12-3 or TRBV12-4 with TRBJ2-7, with 9 bases matching TRBD1. This clonotype was obtained from a woman aged 40 to 50 with Graves' ophthalmopathy. The CDR3 spells CASKGGTGREQYF. Here the CDR3 DNA reads TGTGCCAGTAAGGGTGGGACAGGGCGCGAGCAGTACTTC.